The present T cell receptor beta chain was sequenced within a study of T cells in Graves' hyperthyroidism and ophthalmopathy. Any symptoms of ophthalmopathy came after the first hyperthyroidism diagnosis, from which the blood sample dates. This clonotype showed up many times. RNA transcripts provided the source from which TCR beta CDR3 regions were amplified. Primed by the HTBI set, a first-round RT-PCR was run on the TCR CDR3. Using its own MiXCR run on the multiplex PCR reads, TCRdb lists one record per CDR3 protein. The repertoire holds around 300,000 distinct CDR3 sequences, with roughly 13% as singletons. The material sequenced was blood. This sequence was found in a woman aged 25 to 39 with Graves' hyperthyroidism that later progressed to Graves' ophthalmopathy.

CDR3 sequence: CATSSTPLAGIIETQYF. CDR3 in DNA: TGTGCCACCAGCAGTACCCCACTAGCGGGCATCATTGAGACCCAGTACTTC. The rearrangement links TRBV15 to TRBJ2-5, with TRBD2 identical over 9 bases. The V segment lost 3 bases and the J segment 5 bases; nucleotides outside the gene matches: 13. Germline V gene data show CDR1 as LNHNV and CDR2 as YYDKDF (reference sequence). The CDR3 is made up of 17 amino acids.